This entry lists 22 T cell receptor beta chains sequenced from one sample in a study of technical replicates of blood from a handful of donors. Generated by immunoSEQ multiplex PCR, the TCRdb table keeps only in-frame clones and is missing some. The sample yields 80,000 or so clones, approximately 80% seen once. The sample was PBMCs. The source is a human donor in good health. Some clones in this sample may be carry-over from other donors' samples.

The chain has TRBV4-2 and TRBJ2-3; D gene unclear. Germline loops: CDR1 LGHNA, CDR2 YNFKEQ. V was pared by 3 bases and J by 0 bases, with 7 bases between. This CDR3 is 14 amino acids long. The CDR3 is CASSHYSSTDTQYF. The CDR3 DNA sequence: TGTGCCAGCAGCCATTACAGCAGCACAGATACGCAGTATTTT.

The gene calls are TRBV11-3 and TRBJ2-2; 10 nucleotides agree with TRBD2. The CDR3 runs 15 residues. Germline CDR1 SGHNT, CDR2 YENEEA. With 0 bases clipped from V and 5 bases from J, the junction kept 0 bases outside the gene matches. The CDR3 coding sequence is TGTGCCAGCAGCTTAGAAGCGGGAGGGACCGGGGAGCTGTTTTTT. Translating gives CASSLEAGGTGELFF. Full variable domain (remainder filled in from reference TRBV11-3 and TRBJ2-2): EAGVVQSPRYKIIEKKQPVAFWCNPISGHNTLYWYLQNLGQGPELLIRYENEEAVDDSQLPKDRFSAERLKGVDSTLKIQPAELGDSAVYLCASSLEAGGTGELFFGEGSRLTVL.

V gene TRBV9 combines with J gene TRBJ1-2; perhaps TRBD1 as D (6 bases). Deletions cut 0 bases from V and 6 bases from J, with 12 bases between. This CDR3 contains 14 residues. CDR1 and CDR2 from the germline V gene are SGDLS and YYNGEE. CDR3: CASSVENRVNGYTF. The CDR3 DNA reads as TGTGCCAGCAGCGTAGAGAACAGGGTGAATGGCTACACCTTC.

The chain is built from TRBV23-1 and TRBJ2-3; a possible D gene is TRBD2 (5 bases). TRBV23-1 is treated as an ORF (open reading frame) with a function not yet certain. Trimming removed 4 bases at V and 0 bases at J, with 14 bases between. The CDR3 covers 16 residues. CDR3: CASSRKLDSSTDTQYF. The DNA for the CDR3 is TGCGCCAGCAGTCGAAAACTGGACTCAAGCACAGATACGCAGTATTTT.

The chain recombines TRBV5-8 with TRBJ1-5, with TRBD1 identical over 8 bases. Germline CDR1 is SGHTS and CDR2 is YDEGEE. The CDR3 spans 18 residues. With 2 bases clipped from V and 3 bases from J, the junction kept 13 bases outside the gene matches. CDR3 region: CASSFGTTGGFFNQPQHF. The CDR3 DNA is TGTGCCAGCAGCTTCGGTACTACAGGGGGGTTTTTCAATCAGCCCCAGCATTTT. Supplemented by reference TRBV5-8 and TRBJ1-5, the full variable domain reads EAGVTQSPTHLIKTRGQQATLRCSPISGHTSVYWYQQALGLGLQFLLWYDEGEERNRGNFPPRFSGRQFPNYSSELNVNALELEDSALYLCASSFGTTGGFFNQPQHFGDGTRLSIL.

This chain joins TRBV7-9 and TRBJ2-3, with D unclear. Germline CDR1 reads SEHNR; CDR2 reads FQNEAQ (reference sequence). The CDR3 totals 15 residues. The germline V and J ends were trimmed by 3 bases and 0 bases, with 10 bases remaining between them. CDR3 sequence: CASSFYRSSTDTQYF. The CDR3 DNA follows: TGTGCCAGCAGCTTCTATCGTTCTAGCACAGATACGCAGTATTTT.

This clone was found once. The chain recombines TRBV5-4 with TRBJ1-4; 8 bases are shared with TRBD1. CDR3 length: 16 amino acids. J was trimmed by 8 bases and V by 0 bases; bases with no gene match: 9. The germline CDR1 and CDR2 sequences are SGHNT and YYREEE (reference sequence). CDR3 sequence reads: CASSLAGGQGSEKLFF. CDR3 in DNA: TGTGCCAGCAGCTTGGCCGGCGGACAGGGCAGCGAAAAACTGTTTTTT.

This chain links TRBV7-9 with TRBJ2-3, with 12 bases matching TRBD2. This CDR3 comprises 15 residues. CDR1 is SEHNR and CDR2 is FQNEAQ in the germline V gene (reference sequence). V lost 5 bases, J lost 4 bases, and 4 bases stayed unmatched. CDR3 amino acids: CASSTLAGGADTQYF. DNA for the CDR3: TGTGCCAGCAGCACACTAGCGGGAGGCGCAGATACGCAGTATTTT.

The V and J genes are TRBV19 and TRBJ1-3; possible D gene TRBD1, 5 bases. This CDR3 is built from 16 residues. Per germline, CDR1 LNHDA and CDR2 SQIVND (reference sequence). Trimming left V 6 bases short and J 3 bases short, with 18 bases between. The chain's CDR3 is CASSLGGAGGGNTIYF. The CDR3 nucleotides are TGTGCCAGTAGCCTCGGAGGGGCAGGCGGTGGAAACACCATATATTTT.

The chain joins TRBV15 to TRBJ1-5; 9 nucleotides align to TRBD1. From germline, CDR1 is LNHNV and CDR2 YYDKDF (reference sequence). After removal of 1 base from V and 6 bases from J, the junction contained 4 bases not matched to a gene. This CDR3 region has 15 residues. CDR3 nucleotides: TGTGCCACCAGCAGAGGGGACAGGGACAGTCAGCCCCAGCATTTT. This sequence encodes CATSRGDRDSQPQHF.

The rearrangement links TRBV5-4 to TRBJ1-6; unclear D gene. Trimming left V 4 bases short and J 2 bases short, with 10 bases between. Germline V gene sequence: CDR1 SGHNT, CDR2 YYREEE (reference sequence). The CDR3 has 15 amino acids. The DNA for the CDR3 is TGTGCCAGCAGCCGGGGAGTTACCTATAATTCACCCCTCCACTTT. It encodes CASSRGVTYNSPLHF.

This clone was recorded a few times. The chain has TRBV2 and TRBJ2-1; 15 positions match TRBD2. V lost 7 bases to trimming and J lost 7 bases; unmatched junction nucleotides: 5. The germline gives CDR1 SNHLY, CDR2 FYNNEI. CDR3 length equals 15 residues. The CDR3 region is CASKRTSGGANEQFF. The CDR3, as DNA: TGTGCCAGCAAGCGGACTAGCGGGGGGGCTAATGAGCAGTTCTTC.

This chain connects TRBV7-2 to TRBJ2-3; TRBD2 aligns across 13 bases. The CDR3 contains 16 residues. With 5 bases clipped from V and 2 bases from J, the junction kept 4 bases outside the gene matches. Per the germline V gene, CDR1 is SGHTA and CDR2 is FQGNSA. The CDR3 region has the DNA TGTGCCAGCAGCGAGGGGACTAGCGGGGCCACAGATACGCAGTATTTT. Translation gives CASSEGTSGATDTQYF. Filled out from reference TRBV7-2 and TRBJ2-3, the complete variable domain reads GAGVSQSPSNKVTEKGKDVELRCDPISGHTALYWYRQSLGQGLEFLIYFQGNSAPDKSGLPSDRFSAERTGGSVSTLTIQRTQQEDSAVYLCASSEGTSGATDTQYFGPGTRLTVL.

The V gene is TRBV5-5, the J gene TRBJ1-1, with D tentatively TRBD1 (6 bases). Germline V lookup: CDR1 SGHKS, CDR2 YYEKEE (reference sequence). There are 13 residues in the CDR3. The V gene lost 0 bases and the J gene lost 5 bases, with 8 bases spanning the gap. The CDR3 sequence: CASSLEGGTEAFF. CDR3 sequence (DNA): TGTGCCAGCAGCTTGGAGGGGGGGACTGAAGCTTTCTTT.

The chain uses TRBV28 and TRBJ2-3; tentative D call: TRBD1 (5 bases). The CDR3 covers 14 residues. Trimming removed 4 bases from V and 7 bases from J, with 15 bases in between. CDR1 is MDHEN, CDR2 SYDVKM, per germline. CDR3 loop: CASSSPAGLYTQYF. CDR3 DNA: TGTGCCAGCAGTTCGCCTGCAGGGTTATATACGCAGTATTTT.

The V call is TRBV6-5, the J call TRBJ2-6; D gene ambiguous. Trimming stripped 5 bases from V and 0 bases from J, with 5 bases between. The CDR3 covers 14 residues. Germline V gene sequence: CDR1 MNHEY, CDR2 SVGAGI. CDR3 DNA: TGTGCCAGCAGTCGGGTCTCTGGGGCCAACGTCCTGACTTTC. Translating gives CASSRVSGANVLTF.

J is TRBJ2-7 and V is TRBV13, with TRBD1 matching 9 bases. With 7 bases clipped from V and 1 base from J, the junction kept 14 bases outside the gene matches. The germline CDR1 and CDR2 sequences are PRHDT and FYEKMQ (reference sequence). The CDR3 sequence is 17 residues long. This CDR3 is CASTGWSGTGISYEQYF. CDR3 bases: TGTGCCAGCACCGGATGGAGCGGGACAGGGATTTCCTACGAGCAGTACTTC.

CDR3 sequence reads: CASSPDGEVYGYTF. The CDR3 nucleotides read TGCGCCAGCAGCCCGGACGGGGAAGTCTATGGCTACACCTTC. The V gene is TRBV5-1, the J gene TRBJ1-2; no definite D call. The CDR3 is made up of 14 amino acids. Germline CDR1 and CDR2: SGHRS and YFSETQ. V was shortened by 4 bases and J by 4 bases, with 14 bases between the two germline ends.

The chain is built from TRBV27 and TRBJ1-1, with D perhaps TRBD1 (5 bases). V lost 2 bases and J lost 0, with 13 bases in between. Germline lookup yields CDR1 MNHEY and CDR2 SMNVEV (reference sequence). The CDR3 sequence is 16 residues long. The CDR3 is CASSLAGGRMNTEAFF. CDR3 DNA: TGTGCCAGCAGTTTAGCCGGGGGAAGGATGAACACTGAAGCTTTCTTT.

The chain links TRBV29-1 to TRBJ1-2; 7 nucleotides line up with TRBD1. The CDR3 consists of 13 residues. Germline CDR1 reads SQVTM; CDR2 reads ANQGSEA. V was pared by 3 bases and J by 7 bases, with 8 bases of the junction left unmatched. CDR3 in DNA: TGCAGCGTTGATCCGGGGACAGTCGGTGGCTACACCTTC. It is translated as CSVDPGTVGGYTF. Full variable domain (outside the CDR3, taken from reference TRBV29-1 and TRBJ1-2): SAVISQKPSRDICQRGTSLTIQCQVDSQVTMMFWYRQQPGQSLTLIATANQGSEATYESGFVIDKFPISRPNLTFSTLTVSNMSPEDSSIYLCSVDPGTVGGYTFGSGTRLTVV.

The rearrangement joins TRBV29-1 to TRBJ2-2; TRBD1 matches at 8 bases. The CDR3 runs to 14 residues. V shed 3 bases and J 3 bases; nucleotides not matched to a gene: 3. The germline CDR1 and CDR2 sequences are SQVTM and ANQGSEA. CDR3 nucleotide sequence: TGCAGCGTTGACAACAGGGGGGACACCGGGGAGCTGTTTTTT. This translates into CSVDNRGDTGELFF.

In this sample, this clone turned up many times. The CDR3 reads CASSGGDHTGELFF. The CDR3 coding sequence is TGTGCCAGCAGCGGCGGGGACCACACCGGGGAGCTGTTTTTT. The V gene is TRBV6-1, the J gene TRBJ2-2; maybe TRBD2 (6 bases). Germline loops: CDR1 MNHNS, CDR2 SASEGT. Between the trimmed V and J ends, which lost 6 bases and 3 bases, there was a span of 11 bases. This CDR3 is built from 14 residues.